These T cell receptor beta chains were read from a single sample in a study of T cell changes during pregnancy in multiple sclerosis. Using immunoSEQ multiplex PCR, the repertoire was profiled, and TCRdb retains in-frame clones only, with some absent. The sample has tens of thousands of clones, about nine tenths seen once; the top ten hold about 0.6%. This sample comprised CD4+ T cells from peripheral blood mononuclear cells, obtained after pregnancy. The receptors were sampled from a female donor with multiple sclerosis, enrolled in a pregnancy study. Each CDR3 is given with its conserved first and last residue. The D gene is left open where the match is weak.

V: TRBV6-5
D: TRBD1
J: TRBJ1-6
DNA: TGTGCCAGCAGCGGGCCGGGACAGGGTACTTCACCCCTCCACTTT
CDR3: CASSGPGQGTSPLHF

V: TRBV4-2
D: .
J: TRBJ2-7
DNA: TGTGCCAGCAGCCAAGATGGCGGCGGAAAACCCTCCTACGAGCAGTACTTC
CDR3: CASSQDGGGKPSYEQYF

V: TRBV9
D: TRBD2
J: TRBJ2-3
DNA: TGTGCCAGCAGCCTAGGACTAGCGGGGCTCACAGATACGCAGTATTTT
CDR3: CASSLGLAGLTDTQYF

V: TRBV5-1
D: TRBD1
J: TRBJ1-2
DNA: TGCGCCAGCAGCTTGGAGGGGGCGCAGAGCGTGGACACCTTC
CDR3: CASSLEGAQSVDTF

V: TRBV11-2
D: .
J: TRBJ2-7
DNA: TGTGCCAGCAGCCACCACGCGGGACTGAACTCCTACGAGCAGTACTTC
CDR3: CASSHHAGLNSYEQYF

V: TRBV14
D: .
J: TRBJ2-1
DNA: TGTGCCAGCAGCCAAGATCTGGCAGGGGCCTACAATGAGCAGTTCTTC
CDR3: CASSQDLAGAYNEQFF

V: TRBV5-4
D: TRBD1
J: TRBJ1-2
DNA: TGTGCCAGCAGCCCTGGAGGACAGGCTCGCCTCCTTAACTATGGCTACACCTTC
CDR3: CASSPGGQARLLNYGYTF

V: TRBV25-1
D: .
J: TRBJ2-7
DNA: TGTGCCAGCAGTGAATATAAAAGGGGCGAGCAGTACTTC
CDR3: CASSEYKRGEQYF

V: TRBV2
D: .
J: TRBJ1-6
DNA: TGTGCCAGCAGTGAATCGGGGGGCAAATATAATTCACCCCTCCACTTT
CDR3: CASSESGGKYNSPLHF

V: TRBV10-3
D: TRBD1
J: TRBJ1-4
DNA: TGTGCCACTCGACAGGGGGCAGGTGAAAAACTGTTTTTT
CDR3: CATRQGAGEKLFF